The entry that follows covers one T cell receptor (beta chain) sequence. The same CDR3 can be traced to other DNA sequences in this sample. This sample was included in a study of blood T cell repertoires in COVID-19. V lost 4 bases and J 8 bases, leaving 12 bases between the germline ends. The germline gives CDR1 SGHTS, CDR2 YDEGEE. The CDR3 contains 12 residues. Profiling relied on immunoSEQ multiplex PCR, and the TCRdb table lists in-frame clones only, not all of them. The sample consists of about 250,000 clones, about 85% of them appearing once. The source of this sequence is a woman aged 50 to 65 who had been exposed to COVID-19. Specimen: PBMCs or T cells enriched from blood (not recorded which). The chain carries TRBV5-8 and TRBJ1-2, with D possibly TRBD1 on 6 matching bases. In nucleotides, the CDR3 is TGTGCCAGCAGCCTGAGGGGGGGCGGCTACACCTTC. Its translation is CASSLRGGGYTF.